A selection of T cell receptor beta chains follows, all from one sample in a study of control samples from healthy donors and cancer patients. Here immunoSEQ multiplex PCR was the method, and the copy in TCRdb shows in-frame clones only, minus some. The sample records roughly 88,000 clones, around 85% being singletons. Sequencing used blood. Source of these receptors: a man aged 25-40 years in good health. Both conserved end residues are part of each CDR3. Each record gives: V gene, clone size, J gene, D gene, CDR3 protein, CDR3 DNA. The D gene is left open where the match is weak. For some rows the clone size is stated as once, few or many, or as a class when expanded; others skip it.

>TRBV7-7|.|TRBJ2-2|TRBD2
CASSLGLANTGELFF
TGTGCCAGCAGCCTTGGACTAGCGAACACCGGGGAGCTGTTTTTT
>TRBV7-2|.|TRBJ2-3|.
CASSVTRGTDTQYF
TGTGCCAGCAGCGTAACACGAGGCACAGATACGCAGTATTTT
>TRBV5-6|.|TRBJ1-3|.
CASSRVNHHSGNTIYF
TGTGCCAGCAGCAGGGTCAACCATCACTCTGGAAACACCATATATTTT
>TRBV7-8|.|TRBJ1-1|.
CASSHQGKNTEAFF
TGTGCCAGCAGCCACCAGGGTAAGAACACTGAAGCTTTCTTT
>TRBV6-5|.|TRBJ2-3|TRBD1
CASSRDRGLDTQYF
TGTGCCAGCAGTCGAGACAGGGGTCTAGATACGCAGTATTTT
>TRBV18|.|TRBJ2-7|.
CASSPDGRSYEQYF
TGTGCCAGCTCACCCGACGGACGCTCCTACGAGCAGTACTTC
>TRBV7-2|.|TRBJ2-7|TRBD1
CASQGQGPYEQYF
TGTGCCAGCCAAGGACAGGGACCCTACGAGCAGTACTTC
>TRBV29-1|.|TRBJ1-2|.
CSWYEELYGYTF
TGCAGCTGGTACGAGGAATTATATGGCTACACCTTC
>TRBV5-5|few|TRBJ2-2|.
CASSLYSGTANTGELFF
TGTGCCAGCAGCTTGTATTCCGGGACGGCGAACACCGGGGAGCTGTTTTTT
>TRBV12-3/TRBV12-4|.|TRBJ2-1|.
CASSPPRGNEQFF
TGTGCCAGCAGTCCTCCCCGGGGCAATGAGCAGTTCTTC